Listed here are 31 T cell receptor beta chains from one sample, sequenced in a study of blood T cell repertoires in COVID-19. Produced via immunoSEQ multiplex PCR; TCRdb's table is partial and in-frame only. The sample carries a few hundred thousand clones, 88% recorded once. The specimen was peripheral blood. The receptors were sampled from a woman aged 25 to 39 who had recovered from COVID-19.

The CDR3 bases are TGTGCCATCAGTGAGTACAGCGGGGCCAAGCTAGAGCAGTACTTC. Protein product: CAISEYSGAKLEQYF. This chain joins TRBV10-3 and TRBJ2-7, with 7 bases that match TRBD2. The CDR3 is made up of 15 amino acids. CDR1 ENHRY and CDR2 SYGVKD come from the germline V gene. J was trimmed by 7 bases and V by 1 base; bases with no gene match: 10.

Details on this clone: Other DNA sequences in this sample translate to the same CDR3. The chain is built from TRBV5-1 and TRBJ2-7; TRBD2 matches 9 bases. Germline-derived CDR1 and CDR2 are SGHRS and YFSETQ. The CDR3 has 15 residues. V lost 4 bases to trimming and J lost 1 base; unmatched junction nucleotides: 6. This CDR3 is CASSPLAGGSYEQYF. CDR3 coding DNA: TGCGCCAGCAGCCCCCTGGCGGGGGGGTCCTACGAGCAGTACTTC.

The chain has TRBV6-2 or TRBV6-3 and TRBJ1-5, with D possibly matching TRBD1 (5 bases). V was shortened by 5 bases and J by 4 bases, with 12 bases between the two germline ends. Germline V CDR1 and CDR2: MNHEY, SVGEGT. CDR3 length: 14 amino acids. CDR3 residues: CASSAGTKNQPQHF. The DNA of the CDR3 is TGTGCCAGCAGTGCCGGGACTAAAAATCAGCCCCAGCATTTT.

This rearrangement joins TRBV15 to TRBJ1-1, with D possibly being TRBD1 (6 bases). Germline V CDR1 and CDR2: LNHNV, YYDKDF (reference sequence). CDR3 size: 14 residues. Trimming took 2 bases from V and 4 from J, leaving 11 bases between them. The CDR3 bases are TGTGCCACCAGCAGACCCACAGGGTTCACTGAAGCTTTCTTT. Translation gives CATSRPTGFTEAFF.

The CDR3 region is CASSVSVEPSPLHF. In DNA form, the CDR3 reads TGTGCCAGCAGCGTATCGGTGGAGCCTTCACCCCTCCACTTT. The chain combines TRBV9 with TRBJ1-6; D remains ambiguous. In germline, CDR1 is SGDLS, CDR2 YYNGEE. The V and J ends lost 1 base and 9 bases respectively, with 11 bases between them. The CDR3 loop spans 14 amino acids.

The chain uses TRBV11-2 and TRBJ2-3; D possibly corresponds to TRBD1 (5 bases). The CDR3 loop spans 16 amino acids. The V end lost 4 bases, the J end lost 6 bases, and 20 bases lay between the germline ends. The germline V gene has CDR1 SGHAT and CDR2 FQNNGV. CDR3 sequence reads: CASSSITRPGLDTQYF. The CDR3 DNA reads TGTGCCAGCAGCTCCATCACAAGGCCAGGGTTGGATACGCAGTATTTT.

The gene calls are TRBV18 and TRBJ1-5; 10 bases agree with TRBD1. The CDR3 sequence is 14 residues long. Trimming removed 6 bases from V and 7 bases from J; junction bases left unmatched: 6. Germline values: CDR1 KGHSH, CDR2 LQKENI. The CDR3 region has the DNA TGTGCCAGCTCGACCGGGACAGGGGCCCAGCCCCAGCATTTT. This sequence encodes CASSTGTGAQPQHF.

As DNA, the CDR3 is TGTGCCATCAGTGACCGGGTTAGCAATCAGCCCCAGCATTTT. It specifies CAISDRVSNQPQHF. The chain has TRBV10-3 and TRBJ1-5; no definite D call. The length of the CDR3 is 14 residues. V was shortened by 3 bases and J by 0 bases, with 6 bases between the two germline ends. In germline, CDR1 is ENHRY, CDR2 SYGVKD.

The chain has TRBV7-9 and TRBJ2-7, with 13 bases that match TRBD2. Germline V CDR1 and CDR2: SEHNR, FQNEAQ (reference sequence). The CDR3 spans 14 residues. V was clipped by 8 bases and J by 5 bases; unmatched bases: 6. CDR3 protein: CASGPTSGGNEQYF. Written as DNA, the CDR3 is TGTGCCAGCGGCCCGACTAGCGGGGGGAACGAGCAGTACTTC.

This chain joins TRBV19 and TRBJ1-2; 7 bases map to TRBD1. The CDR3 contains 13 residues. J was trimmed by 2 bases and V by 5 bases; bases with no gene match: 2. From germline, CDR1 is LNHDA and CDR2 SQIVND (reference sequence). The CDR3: CASSRDSNYGYTF. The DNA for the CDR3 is TGTGCCAGTAGTCGGGACAGCAACTATGGCTACACCTTC.

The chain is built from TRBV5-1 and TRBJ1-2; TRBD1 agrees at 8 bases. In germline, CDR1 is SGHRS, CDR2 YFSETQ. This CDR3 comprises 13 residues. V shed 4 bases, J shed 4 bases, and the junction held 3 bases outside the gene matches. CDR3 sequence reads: CASSPGTGYGYTF. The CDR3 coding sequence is TGCGCCAGCAGCCCCGGGACAGGCTATGGCTACACCTTC.

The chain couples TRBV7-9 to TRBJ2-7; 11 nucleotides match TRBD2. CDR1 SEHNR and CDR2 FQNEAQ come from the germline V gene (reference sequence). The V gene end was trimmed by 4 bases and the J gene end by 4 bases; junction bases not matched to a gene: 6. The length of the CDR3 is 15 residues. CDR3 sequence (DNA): TGTGCCAGCAGCTCCTCTACTAGCGGGGGTTACGAGCAGTACTTC. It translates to CASSSSTSGGYEQYF.

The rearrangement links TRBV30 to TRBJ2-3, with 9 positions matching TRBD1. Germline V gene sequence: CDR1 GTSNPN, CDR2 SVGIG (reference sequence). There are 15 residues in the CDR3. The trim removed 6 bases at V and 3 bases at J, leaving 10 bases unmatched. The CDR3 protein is CACPGTGHGTDTQYF. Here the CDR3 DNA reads TGTGCCTGTCCCGGGACAGGGCATGGAACAGATACGCAGTATTTT.

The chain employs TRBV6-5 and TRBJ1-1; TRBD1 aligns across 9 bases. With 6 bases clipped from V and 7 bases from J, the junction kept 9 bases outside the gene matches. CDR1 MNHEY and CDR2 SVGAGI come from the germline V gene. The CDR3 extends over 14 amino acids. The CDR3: CASSYQQGAGEAFF. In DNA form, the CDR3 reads TGTGCCAGCAGCTATCAACAGGGGGCCGGTGAAGCTTTCTTT.

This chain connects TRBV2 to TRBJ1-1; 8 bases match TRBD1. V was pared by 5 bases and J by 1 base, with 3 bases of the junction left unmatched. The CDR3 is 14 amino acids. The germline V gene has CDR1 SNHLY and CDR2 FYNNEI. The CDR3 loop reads CASSWTGWNTEAFF. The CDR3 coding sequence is TGTGCCAGCAGTTGGACAGGGTGGAACACTGAAGCTTTCTTT.

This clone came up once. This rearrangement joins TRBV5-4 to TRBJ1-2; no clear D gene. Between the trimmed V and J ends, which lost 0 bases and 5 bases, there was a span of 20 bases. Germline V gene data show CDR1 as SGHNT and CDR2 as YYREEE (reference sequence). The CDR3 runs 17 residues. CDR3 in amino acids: CASSLGGATRRYYGYTF. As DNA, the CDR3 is TGTGCCAGCAGCTTGGGTGGAGCAACAAGGAGATATTATGGCTACACCTTC.

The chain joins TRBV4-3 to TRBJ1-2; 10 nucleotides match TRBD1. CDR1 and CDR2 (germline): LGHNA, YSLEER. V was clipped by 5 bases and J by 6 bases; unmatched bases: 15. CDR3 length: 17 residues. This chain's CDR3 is CASSKLTYGTGENGYTF. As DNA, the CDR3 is TGCGCCAGCAGCAAGTTAACCTACGGGACAGGGGAGAATGGCTACACCTTC.

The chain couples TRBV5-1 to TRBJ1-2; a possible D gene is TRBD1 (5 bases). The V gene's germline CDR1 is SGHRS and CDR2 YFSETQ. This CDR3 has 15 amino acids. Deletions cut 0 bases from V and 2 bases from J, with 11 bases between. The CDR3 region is CASSLDQRGNYGYTF. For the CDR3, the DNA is TGCGCCAGCAGCTTGGACCAGCGGGGGAACTATGGCTACACCTTC.

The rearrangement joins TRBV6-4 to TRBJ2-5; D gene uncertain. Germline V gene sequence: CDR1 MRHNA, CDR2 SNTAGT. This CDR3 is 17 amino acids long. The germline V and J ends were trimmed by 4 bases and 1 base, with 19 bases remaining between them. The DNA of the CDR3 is TGTGCCAGCAGTGCGGTAGTACGATCCTCGGTCCAAGAGACCCAGTACTTC. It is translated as CASSAVVRSSVQETQYF.

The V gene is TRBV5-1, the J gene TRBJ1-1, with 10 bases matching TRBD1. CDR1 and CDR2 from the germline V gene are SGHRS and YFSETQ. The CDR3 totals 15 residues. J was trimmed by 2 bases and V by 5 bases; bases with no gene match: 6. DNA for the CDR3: TGCGCCAGCAGACCTCGACAGGGGGCCAACACTGAAGCTTTCTTT. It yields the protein CASRPRQGANTEAFF.

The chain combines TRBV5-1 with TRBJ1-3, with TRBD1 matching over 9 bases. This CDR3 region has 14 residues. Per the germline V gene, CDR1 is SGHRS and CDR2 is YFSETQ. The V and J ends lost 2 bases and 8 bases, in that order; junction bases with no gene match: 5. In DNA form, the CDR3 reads TGCGCCAGCAGCTTAGGGACAGGGAGAGACACCATATATTTT. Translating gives CASSLGTGRDTIYF.

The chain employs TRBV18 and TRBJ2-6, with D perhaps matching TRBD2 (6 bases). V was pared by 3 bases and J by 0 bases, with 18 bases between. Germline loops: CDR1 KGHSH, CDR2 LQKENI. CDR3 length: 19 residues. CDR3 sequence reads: CASSPMRGRRVSGANVLTF. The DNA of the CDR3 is TGTGCCAGCTCACCTATGCGGGGACGACGAGTCTCTGGGGCCAACGTCCTGACTTTC.

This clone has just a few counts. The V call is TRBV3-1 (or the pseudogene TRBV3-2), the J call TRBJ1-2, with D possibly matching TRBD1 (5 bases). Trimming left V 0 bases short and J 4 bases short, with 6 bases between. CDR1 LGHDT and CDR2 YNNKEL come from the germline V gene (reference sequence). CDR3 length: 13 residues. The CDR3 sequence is CASSQEQAYGYTF. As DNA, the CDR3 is TGTGCCAGCAGCCAAGAACAGGCCTATGGCTACACCTTC.

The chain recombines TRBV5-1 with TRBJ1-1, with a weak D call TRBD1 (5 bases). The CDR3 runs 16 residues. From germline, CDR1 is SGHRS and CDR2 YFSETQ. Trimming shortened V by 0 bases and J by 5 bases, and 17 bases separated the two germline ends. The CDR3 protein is CASSLAPGRDVTEAFF. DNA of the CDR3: TGCGCCAGCAGCTTGGCTCCGGGCAGGGATGTAACTGAAGCTTTCTTT. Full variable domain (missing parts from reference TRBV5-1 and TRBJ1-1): KAGVTQTPRYLIKTRGQQVTLSCSPISGHRSVSWYQQTPGQGLQFLFEYFSETQRNKGNFPGRFSGRQFSNSRSEMNVSTLELGDSALYLCASSLAPGRDVTEAFFGQGTRLTVV.

CDR3 in amino acids: CATSRPGGNSPLHF. Here the CDR3 DNA reads TGTGCCACCAGCAGACCAGGGGGGAATTCACCCCTCCACTTT. The chain combines TRBV15 with TRBJ1-6; the match to TRBD1 covers 7 bases. Germline V gives CDR1 LNHNV, CDR2 YYDKDF (reference sequence). Trimming at V came to 2 bases and at J to 7 bases, leaving 2 bases not matched to a gene. This CDR3 is built from 14 residues.

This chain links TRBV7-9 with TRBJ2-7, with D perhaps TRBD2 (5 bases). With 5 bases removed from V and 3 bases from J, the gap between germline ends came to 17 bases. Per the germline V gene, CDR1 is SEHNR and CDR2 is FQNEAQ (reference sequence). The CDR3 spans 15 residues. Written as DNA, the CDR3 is TGTGCCAGCAGCCCCAAAACATCGGGATACTACGAGCAGTACTTC. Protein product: CASSPKTSGYYEQYF.

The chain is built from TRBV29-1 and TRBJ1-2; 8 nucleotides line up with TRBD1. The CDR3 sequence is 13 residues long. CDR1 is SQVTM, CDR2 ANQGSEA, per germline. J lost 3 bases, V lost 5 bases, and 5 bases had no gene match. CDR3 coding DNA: TGCAGCGTTCGGACAGGGCACGACTATGGCTACACCTTC. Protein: CSVRTGHDYGYTF.

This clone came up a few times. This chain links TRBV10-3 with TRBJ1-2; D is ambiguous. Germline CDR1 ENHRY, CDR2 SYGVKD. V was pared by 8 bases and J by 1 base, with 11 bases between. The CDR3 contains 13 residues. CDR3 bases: TGTGCCATCCCCCGAACAGATAACTATGGCTACACCTTC. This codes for CAIPRTDNYGYTF.

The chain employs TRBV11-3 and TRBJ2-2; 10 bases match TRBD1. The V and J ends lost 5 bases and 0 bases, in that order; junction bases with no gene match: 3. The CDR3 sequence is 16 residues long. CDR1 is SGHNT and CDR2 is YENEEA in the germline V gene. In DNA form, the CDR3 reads TGTGCCAGCAGCCAAGGACAGGGGGCGAACACCGGGGAGCTGTTTTTT. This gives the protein CASSQGQGANTGELFF. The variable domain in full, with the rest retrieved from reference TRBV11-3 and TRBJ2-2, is EAGVVQSPRYKIIEKKQPVAFWCNPISGHNTLYWYLQNLGQGPELLIRYENEEAVDDSQLPKDRFSAERLKGVDSTLKIQPAELGDSAVYLCASSQGQGANTGELFFGEGSRLTVL.

CDR3 loop: CASSAGLNSYEQYF. The CDR3 DNA sequence: TGTGCCAGCTCAGCGGGACTTAACTCCTACGAGCAGTACTTC. This chain uses TRBV18 with TRBJ2-7; the D gene is possibly TRBD2 (6 bases). This CDR3 comprises 14 residues. Trimming pared 5 bases from V and 0 bases from J, leaving 11 bases between. Per germline, CDR1 KGHSH and CDR2 LQKENI.

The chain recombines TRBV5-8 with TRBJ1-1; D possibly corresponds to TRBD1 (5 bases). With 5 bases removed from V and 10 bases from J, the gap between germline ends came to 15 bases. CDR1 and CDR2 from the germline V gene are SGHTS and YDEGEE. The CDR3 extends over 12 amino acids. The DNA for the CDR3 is TGTGCCAGCAGTTCTCCGACCGGGGGAGCTTTCTTT. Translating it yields CASSSPTGGAFF.